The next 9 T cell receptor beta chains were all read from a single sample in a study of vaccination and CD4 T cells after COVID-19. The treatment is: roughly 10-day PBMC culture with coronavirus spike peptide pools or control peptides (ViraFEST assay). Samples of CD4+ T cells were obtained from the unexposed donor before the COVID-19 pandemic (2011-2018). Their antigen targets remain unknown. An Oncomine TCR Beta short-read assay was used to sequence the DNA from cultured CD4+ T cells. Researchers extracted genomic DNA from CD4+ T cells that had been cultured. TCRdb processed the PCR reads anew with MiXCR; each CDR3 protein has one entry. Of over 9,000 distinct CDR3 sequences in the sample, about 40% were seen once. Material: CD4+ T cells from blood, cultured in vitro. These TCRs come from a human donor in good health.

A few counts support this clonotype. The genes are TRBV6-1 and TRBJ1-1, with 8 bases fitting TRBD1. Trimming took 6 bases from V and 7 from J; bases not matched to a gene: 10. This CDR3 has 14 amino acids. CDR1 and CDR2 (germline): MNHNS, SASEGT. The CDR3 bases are TGTGCCAGCAGAAACGGTCAGGGGGCTGGTGAAGCTTTCTTT. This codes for CASRNGQGAGEAFF.

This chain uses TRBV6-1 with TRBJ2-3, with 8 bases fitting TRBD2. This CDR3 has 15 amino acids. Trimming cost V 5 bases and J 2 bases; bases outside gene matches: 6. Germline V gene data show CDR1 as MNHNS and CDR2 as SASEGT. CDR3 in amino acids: CASSKHSGNTDTQYF. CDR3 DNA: TGTGCCAGCAGTAAACATAGCGGGAACACAGATACGCAGTATTTT.

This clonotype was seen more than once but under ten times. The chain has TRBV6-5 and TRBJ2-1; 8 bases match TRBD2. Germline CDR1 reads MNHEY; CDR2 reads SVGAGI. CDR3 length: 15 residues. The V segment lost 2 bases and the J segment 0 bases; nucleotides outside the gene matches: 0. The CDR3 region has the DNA TGTGCCAGCAGTTACGGGACTAGCTCCTACAATGAGCAGTTCTTC. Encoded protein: CASSYGTSSYNEQFF.

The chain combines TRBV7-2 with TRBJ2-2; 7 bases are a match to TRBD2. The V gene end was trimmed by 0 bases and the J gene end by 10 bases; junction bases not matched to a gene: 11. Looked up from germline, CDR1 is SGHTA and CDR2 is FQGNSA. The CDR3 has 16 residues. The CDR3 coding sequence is TGTGCCAGCAGCTTAGCGCGACTAGCCGGGAAGACGGAGCTGTTTTTT. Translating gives CASSLARLAGKTELFF.

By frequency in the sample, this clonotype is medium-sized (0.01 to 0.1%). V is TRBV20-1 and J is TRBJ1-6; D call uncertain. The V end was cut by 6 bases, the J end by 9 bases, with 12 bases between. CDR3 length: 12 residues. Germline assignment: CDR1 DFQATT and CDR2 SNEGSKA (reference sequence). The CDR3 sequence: CSATNTASPLHF. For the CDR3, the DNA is TGCAGTGCCACGAACACGGCTTCACCCCTCCACTTT.

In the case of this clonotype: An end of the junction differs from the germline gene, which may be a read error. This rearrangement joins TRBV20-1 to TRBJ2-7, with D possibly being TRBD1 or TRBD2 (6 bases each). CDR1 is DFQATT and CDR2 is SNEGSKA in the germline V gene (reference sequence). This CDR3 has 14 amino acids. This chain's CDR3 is CSARGGPGSYEQYF. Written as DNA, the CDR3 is TGCAGTGCAAGAGGGGGGCCCGGATCCTACGAGCAGTACTTC.

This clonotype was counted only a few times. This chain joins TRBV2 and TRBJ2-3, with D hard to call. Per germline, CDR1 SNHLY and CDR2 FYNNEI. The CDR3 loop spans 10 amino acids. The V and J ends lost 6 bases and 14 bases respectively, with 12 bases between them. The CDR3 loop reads CASRAQQGYF. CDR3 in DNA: TGTGCCAGCAGGGCCCAACAAGGGTATTTT.

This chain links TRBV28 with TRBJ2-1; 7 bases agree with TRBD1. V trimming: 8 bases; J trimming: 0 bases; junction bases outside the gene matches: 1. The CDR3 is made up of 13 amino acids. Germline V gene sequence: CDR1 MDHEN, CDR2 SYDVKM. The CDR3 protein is CASRDSSYNEQFF. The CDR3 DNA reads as TGTGCCAGCCGGGACAGCTCCTACAATGAGCAGTTCTTC.

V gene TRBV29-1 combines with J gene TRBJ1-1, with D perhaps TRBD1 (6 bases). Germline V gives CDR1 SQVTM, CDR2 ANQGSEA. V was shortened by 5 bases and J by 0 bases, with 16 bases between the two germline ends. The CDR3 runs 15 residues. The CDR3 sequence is CSVTSQGPVNTEAFF. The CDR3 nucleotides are TGCAGCGTTACGTCACAGGGTCCGGTGAACACTGAAGCTTTCTTT.